The 17 T cell receptor beta chains reported below all come from one sample, sequenced in a study of post-analysis software for immune sequencing data. Antigens of these TCRs are unknown. Study-wide points: In patients, about 5 TRBV segments were more frequent than in controls, with TRBV5-6, TRBV5-1 and TRBV20-1 among them.

Incorporated into the TCR beta cDNA libraries were unique molecular identifiers, which served to reduce PCR and sequencing biases. One entry per CDR3 protein results from TCRdb running MiXCR on the PCR reads. The data contain some 800,000 distinct CDR3 sequences, about half of them singletons. Sequencing used blood. All receptors come from a girl between 10 and 17 years old with multiple sclerosis.

V usage is TRBV6-5 and J usage is TRBJ1-5; TRBD1 is a possible D gene (6 bases). V was pared by 6 bases and J by 4 bases, with 13 bases between. Germline CDR1 MNHEY, CDR2 SVGAGI. CDR3 length equals 14 residues. The DNA of the CDR3 is TGTGCCAGCAGCCGCTCGGACAGTAATCAGCCCCAGCATTTT. This translates into CASSRSDSNQPQHF.

The rearrangement uses TRBV14 and TRBJ2-3; TRBD2 matches 11 bases. Trimming removed 2 bases from V and 1 base from J; junction bases left unmatched: 8. Germline V gives CDR1 SGHDN, CDR2 FVKESK. The CDR3 length is 18 residues. The CDR3 here is CASSQPTSGTYRTDTQYF. The CDR3 region has the DNA TGTGCCAGCAGCCAACCGACTAGCGGGACATACCGCACAGATACGCAGTATTTT.

This clonotype was picked up a small number of times. CDR3 DNA sequence: TGTGCCAGCAGTTTATCTCAGGGGACGGATGGCTACACCTTC. Protein product: CASSLSQGTDGYTF. The chain carries TRBV12-3 or TRBV12-4 and TRBJ1-2; D possibly corresponds to TRBD1 (6 bases). The CDR3 totals 14 residues. Trimming removed 2 bases at V and 6 bases at J, with 13 bases between.

This sequence joins TRBV6-1 and TRBJ1-2; 12 bases fit TRBD1. The germline V gene encodes CDR1 MNHNS and CDR2 SASEGT. This CDR3 region has 22 residues. V gave up 2 bases and J gave up 4 bases; unmatched junction bases: 23. The CDR3 DNA reads as TGTGCCAGCAGTGAAATGGCCCCCCTGATTCCGGGACAGGGGGCGCGGGGCTATGGCTACACCTTC. This translates into CASSEMAPLIPGQGARGYGYTF.

The chain links TRBV9 to TRBJ2-5, with TRBD1 identical over 7 bases. The tail of the sequence fits TRBJ2-7 better, so the J call may be wrong. Germline lookup yields CDR1 SGDLS and CDR2 YYNGEE. This CDR3 comprises 13 residues. CDR3 sequence reads: CASSGQVKNEQYF. The CDR3 coding sequence is TGTGCCAGCAGTGGACAGGTAAAGAACGAGCAGTACTTC.

This clonotype was seen a handful of times. The chain has TRBV4-2 and TRBJ1-6; tentatively, D is TRBD1 (5 bases). The ends were cut back, 2 bases at V and 5 bases at J, with 10 bases in the middle. The V gene's germline CDR1 is LGHNA and CDR2 YNFKEQ. The CDR3 extends over 15 amino acids. The CDR3 sequence: CASSQTGQDNSPLHF. CDR3 in DNA: TGTGCCAGCAGCCAAACAGGACAAGATAATTCACCCCTCCACTTT.

The rearrangement uses TRBV4-3 and TRBJ2-4; tentative D call: TRBD1 (5 bases). The DNA end lines up better with TRBJ2-7; the J call may be wrong. Germline V gene lookup returns CDR1 LGHNA and CDR2 YSLEER. The CDR3 sequence is 17 residues long. Here the CDR3 reads CASSQEVRVTGVYEQYF. The CDR3 DNA sequence: TGCGCCAGCAGCCAAGAGGTCAGGGTAACTGGGGTCTACGAGCAGTACTTC.

The V and J genes are TRBV3-1 and TRBJ1-2; unclear D gene. Germline V gene data show CDR1 as LGHDT and CDR2 as YNNKEL (reference sequence). With 1 base removed from V and 4 bases from J, the gap between germline ends came to 10 bases. CDR3 size: 14 residues. The CDR3 here is CASSQAHSSYGYTF. CDR3 in DNA: TGTGCCAGCAGCCAAGCTCACAGCTCCTATGGCTACACCTTC.

This clonotype was seen a few times. The chain uses TRBV20-1 and TRBJ1-2; D ambiguous. The germline CDR1 and CDR2 sequences are DFQATT and SNEGSKA (reference sequence). The V gene lost 5 bases and the J gene lost 5 bases, with 9 bases spanning the gap. The length of the CDR3 is 11 residues. The CDR3 here is CSAALVYGYTF. CDR3 sequence (DNA): TGCAGTGCTGCATTAGTTTATGGCTACACCTTC.

The CDR3 DNA is TGTGCCAGCAGCTTAACGGTGACAGGGGCGAGCACAGATACGCAGTATTTT. Protein: CASSLTVTGASTDTQYF. The rearrangement joins TRBV7-3 to TRBJ2-3; the match to TRBD1 covers 8 bases. Germline CDR1 SGHTA, CDR2 FQGTGA. This CDR3 is 17 amino acids long. Trimming removed 0 bases from V and 0 bases from J; junction bases left unmatched: 5.

V and J are TRBV24-1 and TRBJ2-1; D assignment may be TRBD1 or TRBD2 (5 bases each). The V end was cut by 3 bases, the J end by 3 bases, with 17 bases between. Looked up from germline, CDR1 is KGHDR and CDR2 is SFDVKD. There are 17 residues in the CDR3. The CDR3 here is CATSDVGDPRDYNEQFF. DNA for the CDR3: TGTGCCACCAGTGATGTCGGGGACCCCCGAGACTACAATGAGCAGTTCTTC.

This chain connects TRBV28 to TRBJ2-1, with D maybe TRBD2 (8 bases). There are 16 residues in the CDR3. CDR1 and CDR2 from the germline V gene are MDHEN and SYDVKM. The V end was cut by 5 bases, the J end by 8 bases, with 22 bases between. CDR3 sequence reads: CASSPGGSGIGHEQFF. CDR3 coding DNA: TGTGCCAGCAGTCCAGGGGGTAGCGGGATCGGCCATGAGCAGTTCTTC.

In its sample, this clonotype was seen once. The chain has TRBV29-1 and TRBJ2-7, with D possibly being TRBD2 (5 bases). Trimming removed 4 bases at V and 3 bases at J, with 13 bases between. Germline V gene data show CDR1 as SQVTM and CDR2 as ANQGSEA. The CDR3 covers 13 residues. The CDR3 loop is CSVAEGNYYEQYF. The CDR3 DNA reads TGCAGCGTTGCCGAGGGAAATTACTACGAGCAGTACTTC.

This clonotype turned up a few times. This sequence joins TRBV28 and TRBJ1-2, with D perhaps TRBD1 (6 bases). The CDR3 has 14 residues. Germline V gene data show CDR1 as MDHEN and CDR2 as SYDVKM. Deletions cut 3 bases from V and 4 bases from J, with 12 bases between. CDR3 residues: CASSLGGKPYGYTF. CDR3 coding DNA: TGTGCCAGCAGTTTGGGGGGCAAACCCTATGGCTACACCTTC.

This clonotype was observed a handful of times. The chain carries TRBV6-2 or TRBV6-3 and TRBJ2-4; D perhaps matches TRBD2 (5 bases). Germline values: CDR1 MNHEY, CDR2 SVGEGT. The CDR3 length is 17 residues. V shed 2 bases and J shed 8 bases, with 22 bases lying between them. The CDR3 spells CASSYDPSGPLQDIQYF. In DNA, the CDR3 is TGTGCCAGCAGTTACGACCCGAGCGGTCCCCTGCAGGACATTCAGTACTTC.

This clonotype was seen a handful of times. The V call is TRBV13, the J call TRBJ2-7; a possible D gene is TRBD2 (5 bases). The CDR3 contains 16 residues. V was clipped by 5 bases and J by 0 bases, with 17 bases between them. Germline CDR1 is PRHDT and CDR2 is FYEKMQ (reference sequence). Written as DNA, the CDR3 is TGTGCCAGCAGCACCCGGGGTGGCAGGAGCTCCTACGAGCAGTACTTC. This encodes CASSTRGGRSSYEQYF.

A few counts support this clonotype. The chain recombines TRBV10-3 with TRBJ2-1; 11 nucleotides match TRBD2. This CDR3 has 17 amino acids. Unmatched junction bases numbered 10, after V lost 2 bases and J lost 7 bases. Germline V gene data show CDR1 as ENHRY and CDR2 as SYGVKD. CDR3 loop: CAISEPLTSGSRNEQFF. CDR3 DNA: TGTGCCATCAGTGAGCCCCTTACTAGCGGGAGTAGGAATGAGCAGTTCTTC.